This record concerns one TCR beta chain sequence. Original handling: Amplification from reference gene primers served as the basis for estimated nucleated cell counts. The assay was immunoSEQ multiplex PCR, and TCRdb's table has in-frame clones only and misses some. V, J and clone size are those of that table, while D and trimming were read from the DNA. Among about 36,000 clones listed, approximately 74% were seen once. This sample was taken from a study of blood T cell repertoires in COVID-19. The V gene's germline CDR1 is SNHLY and CDR2 FYNNEI. The CDR3 spans 14 residues. The V end was cut by 10 bases, the J end by 2 bases, with 18 bases between.

This TCR came from a man in his 70s with COVID-19, enrolled during active disease. The chain uses TRBV2 and TRBJ2-7; D may be TRBD2 (6 bases). The sequenced material came from peripheral blood. The CDR3 here is CATDHSGQTYEQYF. In nucleotides, the CDR3 is TGTGCCACCGACCATAGCGGTCAGACCTACGAGCAGTACTTC.